This TCR beta chain comes out of a study of beta chain features in type 1 diabetes. Germline V gene sequence: CDR1 SGHVS, CDR2 FQNEAQ. The CDR3 has 16 residues. V was pared by 1 base and J by 0 bases, with 10 bases between. Expressed TCRB transcripts were sequenced after all isolated RNA was converted to cDNA. Repertoires were generated with immunoSEQ multiplex PCR, while TCRdb's copy carries only in-frame clones and drops some. The sample consists of more than 350,000 clones, about an eighth of them appearing once. This receptor was taken from a woman in her late teens or twenties in good health. This chain connects TRBV7-8 to TRBJ2-1; possible D gene TRBD2, 5 bases. Sequencing was carried out using naive CD4+ T cells from blood. The CDR3 DNA reads as TGTGCCAGCAGCTTAGTGCGGGCCCTCTCCTACAATGAGCAGTTCTTC. Protein product: CASSLVRALSYNEQFF.